One sample yielded the 13 T cell receptor beta chains listed below, sequenced in a study of cytomegalovirus exposure and HLA in healthy donors. Use of 60 Vbeta and 13 Jbeta primers characterized the PCR. Produced via immunoSEQ multiplex PCR; TCRdb's table is partial and in-frame only. The sample includes approximately 150,000 clones, 80% seen only once; the top ten take roughly 1.2%. Sequencing used PBMCs. Every receptor here comes from a woman aged 50 to 60 in good health and CMV-seronegative.

The chain joins TRBV5-4 to TRBJ2-1; no firm D call. Germline assignment: CDR1 SGHNT and CDR2 YYREEE (reference sequence). CDR3 size: 12 residues. The V and J ends lost 1 base and 5 bases respectively, with 4 bases between them. CDR3 sequence: CASSLPDNEQFF. The CDR3 nucleotides read TGTGCCAGCAGCTTGCCGGACAATGAGCAGTTCTTC.

This chain connects TRBV4-3 to TRBJ2-5; 10 bases are a match to TRBD2. Germline assignment: CDR1 LGHNA and CDR2 YSLEER. V gave up 0 bases and J gave up 1 base; unmatched junction bases: 17. This CDR3 region has 21 residues. The CDR3 is CASSQDHLSAPSGGFQETQYF. The CDR3 coding sequence is TGCGCCAGCAGCCAAGATCATTTATCAGCCCCTAGCGGGGGTTTCCAAGAGACCCAGTACTTC.

The V call is TRBV15, the J call TRBJ2-3, with 9 nucleotides matching TRBD1. J lost 2 bases, V lost 1 base, and 4 bases had no gene match. CDR3 length: 16 amino acids. Germline V lookup: CDR1 LNHNV, CDR2 YYDKDF (reference sequence). The CDR3 coding sequence is TGTGCCACCAGCAGAGTACAGGGGGCTTTCACAGATACGCAGTATTTT. Translated, it gives CATSRVQGAFTDTQYF.

The V and J genes are TRBV4-1 and TRBJ1-5; tentative D call: TRBD1 (5 bases). Trimming left V 4 bases short and J 7 bases short, with 23 bases between. The germline gives CDR1 MGHRA, CDR2 YSYEKL. The CDR3 loop spans 17 amino acids. This CDR3 is CASSPGRGGGRNQPQHF. The DNA for the CDR3 is TGCGCCAGCAGCCCAGGGCGGGGGGGAGGTAGGAACCAGCCCCAGCATTTT.

J is TRBJ2-5 and V is TRBV14; D possibly corresponds to TRBD1 (7 bases). With 4 bases removed from V and 1 base from J, the gap between germline ends came to 16 bases. The CDR3 runs 16 residues. Germline V gives CDR1 SGHDN, CDR2 FVKESK. In DNA, the CDR3 is TGTGCCAGCAGCCGAAGGCGGGGACAGATCCAAGAGACCCAGTACTTC. Its protein product is CASSRRRGQIQETQYF. Drawing the rest from reference TRBV14 and TRBJ2-5, the complete variable domain is EAGVTQFPSHSVIEKGQTVTLRCDPISGHDNLYWYRRVMGKEIKFLLHFVKESKQDESGMPNNRFLAERTGGTYSTLKVQPAELEDSGVYFCASSRRRGQIQETQYFGPGTRLLVL.

The chain has TRBV2 and TRBJ1-6, with a weak D call TRBD1 (6 bases). V was clipped by 7 bases and J by 9 bases, with 13 bases between them. CDR3 length equals 13 residues. Germline lookup yields CDR1 SNHLY and CDR2 FYNNEI. CDR3 nucleotides: TGTGCCAGCAACAGACAGGATTTTTCACCCCTCCACTTT. Translated: CASNRQDFSPLHF.

This chain connects TRBV19 to TRBJ2-1; possible D gene TRBD2, 6 bases. Germline V gene data show CDR1 as LNHDA and CDR2 as SQIVND (reference sequence). This CDR3 has 15 residues. The V and J ends lost 3 bases and 1 base respectively, with 10 bases between them. CDR3 bases: TGTGCCAGTAGTATGCCCGGGGGATCCTACAATGAGCAGTTCTTC. Translated, it gives CASSMPGGSYNEQFF. Variable domain in full (rest from reference TRBV19 and TRBJ2-1): DGGITQSPKYLFRKEGQNVTLSCEQNLNHDAMYWYRQDPGQGLRLIYYSQIVNDFQKGDIAEGYSVSREKKESFPLTVTSAQKNPTAFYLCASSMPGGSYNEQFFGPGTRLTVL.

V is TRBV6-1 and J is TRBJ2-1, with 10 nucleotides matching TRBD2. CDR3 size: 15 residues. After removal of 5 bases from V and 8 bases from J, the junction contained 9 bases not matched to a gene. Germline assignment: CDR1 MNHNS and CDR2 SASEGT. This chain's CDR3 is CASSSVTSGSHEQFF. CDR3 nucleotide sequence: TGTGCCAGCAGTTCGGTGACTAGCGGGTCTCATGAGCAGTTCTTC.

The chain carries TRBV10-3 and TRBJ2-7, with D tentatively TRBD2 (5 bases). The CDR3 contains 13 residues. V was cut by 10 bases and J by 4 bases, with 17 bases left in between. Germline assignment: CDR1 ENHRY and CDR2 SYGVKD. In DNA form, the CDR3 reads TGTGCCAGCGCAGGTGGAGCGGTATACGAGCAGTACTTC. Its protein product is CASAGGAVYEQYF.

The chain joins TRBV12-5 to TRBJ1-2, with D perhaps TRBD1 (5 bases). This CDR3 comprises 14 residues. Per germline, CDR1 LGHNT and CDR2 FRNRAP. Trimming took off 7 bases at V and 2 bases at J, with 14 bases between the two ends. DNA for the CDR3: TGTGCTAGTGTCTTGGACGGGGGGAACTATGGCTACACCTTC. It specifies CASVLDGGNYGYTF. The full variable domain, rest sourced from reference TRBV12-5 and TRBJ1-2, is DARVTQTPRHKVTEMGQEVTMRCQPILGHNTVFWYRQTMMQGLELLAYFRNRAPLDDSGMPKDRFSAEMPDATLATLKIQPSEPRDSAVYFCASVLDGGNYGYTFGSGTRLTVV.

V and J are TRBV7-2 and TRBJ2-5; 9 bases map to TRBD2. CDR3 length equals 17 residues. Germline CDR1 SGHTA, CDR2 FQGNSA. V lost 1 base and J lost 5; bases outside the gene matches: 11. The CDR3 region has the DNA TGTGCCAGCAGCTTAGTCGTCCTAGCGGGGTCGCTCGAGACCCAGTACTTC. The encoded protein is CASSLVVLAGSLETQYF.

The CDR3 spells CASSISTGELGRFEAFF. CDR3 DNA: TGTGCCAGTAGTATATCCACAGGGGAGCTAGGAAGATTTGAAGCTTTCTTT. V gene TRBV19 combines with J gene TRBJ1-1, with 7 positions matching TRBD1. The CDR3 length is 17 residues. The V and J ends lost 2 bases and 7 bases, in that order; junction bases with no gene match: 16. Germline V gene sequence: CDR1 LNHDA, CDR2 SQIVND (reference sequence).

V gene TRBV9 combines with J gene TRBJ2-2; no firm D call. CDR3 length: 15 residues. V gave up 4 bases and J gave up 1 base, with 11 bases separating them. Germline V lookup: CDR1 SGDLS, CDR2 YYNGEE. The CDR3 loop is CASSPHGGNTGELFF. CDR3 nucleotide sequence: TGTGCCAGCAGCCCACATGGCGGGAACACCGGGGAGCTGTTTTTT.